The source of this TCR beta chain is a study of blood T cells in healthy people across ages. Study findings and constraints: Significant beta diversity loss was already apparent by age about 39, declining roughly linearly. Long-lived donors exceeded aged donors in naive CD4+ cells and diversity.

A J-beta primer mix and a sample-barcoded 5' primer were used in a second PCR of roughly 7 to 12 cycles. Each cDNA molecule was tagged by a template-switch adaptor that had 12 random nucleotides. Each single sample gave us at least 2.5 million CDR3-containing paired-end reads. MiXCR was run by TCRdb on the 5' RACE reads, yielding one entry per CDR3 protein. The table shows about 970,000 distinct CDR3 sequences, with just over 50% occurring only once. The CDR3 runs to 15 residues. From germline, CDR1 is SGDLS and CDR2 YYNGEE. V lost 6 bases, J lost 7 bases, and 23 bases lay in between. A note on this clonotype: Its matching antigen is unknown.

The rearrangement joins TRBV9 to TRBJ2-7, with TRBD2 as a possible D gene (7 bases). The source of this sequence is a woman aged 60-70 years in good health. Sequencing used blood. The chain's CDR3 is CASNPLGAAGHEQYF. In DNA, the CDR3 is TGTGCCAGCAACCCGCTAGGGGCAGCGGGACATGAGCAGTACTTC.